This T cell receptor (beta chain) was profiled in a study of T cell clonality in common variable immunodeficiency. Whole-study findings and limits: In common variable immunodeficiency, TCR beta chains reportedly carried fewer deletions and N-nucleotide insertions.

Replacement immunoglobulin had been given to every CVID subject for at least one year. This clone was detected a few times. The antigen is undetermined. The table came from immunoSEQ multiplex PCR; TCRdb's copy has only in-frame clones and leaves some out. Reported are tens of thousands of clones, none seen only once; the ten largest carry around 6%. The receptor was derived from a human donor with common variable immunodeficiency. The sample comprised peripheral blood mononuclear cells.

Partial CDR3 DNA: TGTGCCAGCAGCTCCGGTACCCCGAACGAAAAA. This encodes CASSSGTPNEK. The whole CDR3 is CASSSGTPNEKLFF. The rearrangement joins TRBV5-5 to TRBJ1-4; D is unclear. From the germline J gene comes the end of the CDR3, since the read stops 3 residues before it. The V and J ends lost 3 bases and 8 bases respectively, with 14 bases between them. There are 14 residues in the CDR3. Germline-derived CDR1 and CDR2 are SGHKS and YYEKEE (reference sequence).